A few counts support the clone carrying this TCR beta chain. Its antigen is not identified. These data are taken from a study of T cells after yellow fever vaccination. CDR1 and CDR2 from the germline V gene are DFQATT and SNEGSKA (reference sequence). V trimming: 5 bases; J trimming: 4 bases; junction bases outside the gene matches: 14. The CDR3 contains 16 residues. Study results and limitations: A limited proportion of clonotypes was detected within both the CD4 and CD8 compartments.

MiXCR, run by TCRdb on the 5' RACE reads, gives a single entry per CDR3 protein. The table records 450,000 to 600,000 distinct CDR3 sequences, less than 20% of them present only once. This sequence was found in a man aged 18 to 30 who received the YFV17D yellow fever vaccine. This specimen was PBMCs, taken less than 6 days after the first yellow fever vaccination. V gene TRBV20-1 combines with J gene TRBJ1-5, with TRBD1 matching over 7 bases. The chain's CDR3 is CSADLFGPRGNQPQHF. Written as DNA, the CDR3 is TGCAGTGCTGACCTTTTCGGGCCCAGGGGGAATCAGCCCCAGCATTTT.